The present TCR beta chain was sequenced within a study of cytomegalovirus exposure and HLA in healthy donors. Germline loops: CDR1 SGDLS, CDR2 YYNGEE. The CDR3 runs to 16 residues. Trimming took 6 bases from V and 3 from J, leaving 22 bases between them. PCR used 60 Vbeta primers and 13 Jbeta primers. As handled by the study authors: There were around 77 million unique TCR beta chains by a later count, and approximately 11 million of them were shared. Repertoires were generated with immunoSEQ multiplex PCR, while TCRdb's copy carries only in-frame clones and drops some. V and J calls and clone size follow that table, whereas D and trimming were derived from the DNA. The sample includes some 140,000 clones, roughly 85% of them seen just once.

The sample consisted of PBMCs. The chain uses TRBV9 and TRBJ2-7; tentatively, D is TRBD1 (6 bases). This sequence was found in a man between 35 and 55 years old in good health and CMV-seropositive. In DNA, the CDR3 is TGTGCCAGCAAGTTCGGGGACATCCAAGCCCGCTACGAGCAGTACTTC. This sequence encodes CASKFGDIQARYEQYF. The whole variable domain, remainder taken from reference TRBV9 and TRBJ2-7, is DSGVTQTPKHLITATGQRVTLRCSPRSGDLSVYWYQQSLDQGLQFLIQYYNGEERAKGNILERFSAQQFPDLHSELNLSSLELGDSALYFCASKFGDIQARYEQYFGPGTRLTVT.